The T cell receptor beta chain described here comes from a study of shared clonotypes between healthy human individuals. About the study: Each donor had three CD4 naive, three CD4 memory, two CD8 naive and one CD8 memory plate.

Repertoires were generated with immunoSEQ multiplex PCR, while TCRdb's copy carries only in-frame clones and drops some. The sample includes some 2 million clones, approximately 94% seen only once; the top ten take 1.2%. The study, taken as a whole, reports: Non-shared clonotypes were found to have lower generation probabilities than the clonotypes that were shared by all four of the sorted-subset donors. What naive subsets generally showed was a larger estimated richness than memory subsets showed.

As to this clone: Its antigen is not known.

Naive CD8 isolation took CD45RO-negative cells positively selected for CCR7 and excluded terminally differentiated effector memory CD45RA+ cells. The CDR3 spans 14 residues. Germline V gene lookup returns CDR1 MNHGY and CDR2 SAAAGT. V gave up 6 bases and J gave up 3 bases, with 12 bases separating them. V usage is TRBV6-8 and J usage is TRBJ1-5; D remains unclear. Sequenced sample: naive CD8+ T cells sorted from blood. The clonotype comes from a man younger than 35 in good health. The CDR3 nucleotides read TGTGCCAGCAGACCCGAGAGGGCCAATCAGCCCCAGCATTTT. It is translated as CASRPERANQPQHF.